This T cell receptor beta chain was sequenced for a study of T cells after yellow fever vaccination (dated 2019 in TCRdb). Concerning the study at large: The SMART-Seq v4 Ultra Low Input RNA kit was used to prepare libraries from fractions with low cell numbers. Bulk TCR alpha and beta repertoires were sequenced longitudinally to track T-cell clones before and after primary and booster YFV17D yellow fever vaccination. The cohort comprised two healthy male donors, one aged 18 to 30 and one aged 30 to 40 years. Bulk PBMC replicates and cell subsets were isolated from blood drawn at multiple timepoints before and after both primary and secondary immunization.

This sample was sequenced with an Illumina NovaSeq 6000. Synthesis of TCR cDNA relied on 5'RACE template switching, a step that introduced a universal primer site along with unique molecular identifiers. Priming for cDNA synthesis came from both the TCR alpha and TCR beta constant segments. Library amplification used two PCR steps, and the second PCR step added sample barcodes and sequencing adapters. Sequencing of libraries was performed on Illumina HiSeq 2500 (2x100 bp) or NovaSeq (2x150 bp). On the authors' methods: MIGEC handled demultiplexing of reads and collapsing into UMI consensus sequences, while MiXCR performed V(D)J alignment. Using edgeR on replicate PBMC samples, clonotypes were called vaccine-responding if FDR was below 0.01 and the log2 fold change was above 5 up to day 15. CD4 or CD8 identity was assigned to each bulk clonotype according to whether the clonotype was present at higher abundance in the sequenced CD4 repertoire or the sequenced CD8 repertoire. In-frame beta chains were kept once TCRdb had trimmed the public reads at Q25 with fastp and called clones with MiXCR. Each entry is one CDR3 protein sequence, shown with its most common DNA and genes. None of the V and J calls come from the authors' own analysis; TCRdb made them. Within this sample are hundreds of thousands of distinct CDR3 sequences, with roughly a sixth of them counted one time only. Roughly 19% of the sample is taken by the ten largest.

The investigation overall reported the following: The study included only a couple of donors, which limits how far the findings can be generalized. Most clones expanded after primary vaccination were re-detected after the booster (almost 98% of CD4 and approximately 89% of CD8), suggesting broad memory maintenance. Computational filtering was required because FACS-sorted repertoires could contain abundant contaminating clonotypes from the bulk population. Compared with the primary T-cell response, the secondary T-cell response was faster but weaker, reaching its peak on day 5 rather than on day 15. A small fraction of clonotypes appeared in both the CD4 and CD8 compartments, likely as a result of convergent recombination.

The junction shows trimming of 6 bases on V and 5 bases on J, plus 13 bases between the germline ends. Taken from cysteine to phenylalanine, the CDR3 has 14 residues. Left in the record is the CDR3 DNA by itself, 42 bases read in frame from the first base. This clonotype was picked up a small number of times. Its antigen remains undetermined. No qualities accompany the bases; no much larger clone lies one base away. The treatment or condition label on this specimen signifies: live attenuated yellow fever vaccine strain. At each blood-draw timepoint, two biological replicates of bulk PBMCs were obtained. PBMCs were isolated from peripheral blood using a standard Ficoll-Paque protocol. TriZol was used to extract RNA from bulk PBMCs, CD4 and CD8 fractions, and dextramer-positive and dextramer-negative fractions.

The source material was PBMCs, sampled before the yellow fever booster vaccination. This sequence originates from a man younger than 35 who received the YFV17D yellow fever vaccine. Recombination joined TRBV12-3 or TRBV12-4 with TRBJ2-2; the D gene is perhaps TRBD1, from 6 matching bases. The CDR3: CASSPGVRTGELFF. The DNA is TGTGCCAGCAGCCCAGGGGTGAGGACCGGGGAGCTGTTTTTT.